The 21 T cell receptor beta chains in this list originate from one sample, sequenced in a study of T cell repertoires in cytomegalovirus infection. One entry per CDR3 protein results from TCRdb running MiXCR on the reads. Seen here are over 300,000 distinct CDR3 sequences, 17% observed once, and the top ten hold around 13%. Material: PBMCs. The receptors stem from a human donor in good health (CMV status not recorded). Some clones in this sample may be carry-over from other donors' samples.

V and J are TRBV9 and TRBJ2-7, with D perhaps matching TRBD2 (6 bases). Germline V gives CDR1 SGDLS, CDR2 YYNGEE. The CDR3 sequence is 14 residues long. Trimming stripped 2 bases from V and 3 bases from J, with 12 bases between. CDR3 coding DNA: TGTGCCAGCAGCGTGGGTCTAGCGAACTACGAGCAGTACTTC. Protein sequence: CASSVGLANYEQYF.

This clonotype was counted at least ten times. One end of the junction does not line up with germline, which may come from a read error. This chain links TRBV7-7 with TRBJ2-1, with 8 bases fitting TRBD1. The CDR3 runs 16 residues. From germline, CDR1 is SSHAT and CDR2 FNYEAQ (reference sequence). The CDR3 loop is CASSPRTGRNYNEQFF. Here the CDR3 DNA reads TGTGCTAGCAGCCCAAGGACAGGGCGTAACTACAATGAGCAGTTCTTC.

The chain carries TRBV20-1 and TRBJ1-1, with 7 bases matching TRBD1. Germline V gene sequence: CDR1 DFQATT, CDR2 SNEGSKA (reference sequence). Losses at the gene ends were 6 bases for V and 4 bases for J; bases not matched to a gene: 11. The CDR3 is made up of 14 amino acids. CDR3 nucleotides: TGCAGTGCGGCAGGGGGGCTTTGGGTCACTGAAGCTTTCTTT. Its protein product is CSAAGGLWVTEAFF.

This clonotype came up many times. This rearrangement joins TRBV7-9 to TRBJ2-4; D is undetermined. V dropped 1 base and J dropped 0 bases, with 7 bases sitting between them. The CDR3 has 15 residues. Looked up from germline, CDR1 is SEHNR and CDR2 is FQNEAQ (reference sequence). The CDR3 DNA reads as TGTGCCAGCAGCTTAGTTCCACAAGCCAAAAACATTCAGTACTTC. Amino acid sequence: CASSLVPQAKNIQYF.

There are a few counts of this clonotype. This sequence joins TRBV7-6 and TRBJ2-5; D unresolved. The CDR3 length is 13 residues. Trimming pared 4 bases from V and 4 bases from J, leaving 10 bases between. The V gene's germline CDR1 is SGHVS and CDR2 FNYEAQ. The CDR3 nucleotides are TGTGCCAGCAGCTGGGTGGGTCCAGAGACCCAGTACTTC. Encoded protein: CASSWVGPETQYF.

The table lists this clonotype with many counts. CDR3 nucleotide sequence: TGTGCCAGCAGCAGGGGCTTCTATGGCTACACCTTC. The encoded protein is CASSRGFYGYTF. The gene calls are TRBV7-2 and TRBJ1-2, with D possibly TRBD1 on 5 matching bases. The CDR3 sequence is 12 residues long. Germline-derived CDR1 and CDR2 are SGHTA and FQGNSA. With 5 bases removed from V and 4 bases from J, the gap between germline ends came to 8 bases. Using reference TRBV7-2 and TRBJ1-2 for the parts outside the CDR3, the full variable domain is GAGVSQSPSNKVTEKGKDVELRCDPISGHTALYWYRQSLGQGLEFLIYFQGNSAPDKSGLPSDRFSAERTGGSVSTLTIQRTQQEDSAVYLCASSRGFYGYTFGSGTRLTVV.

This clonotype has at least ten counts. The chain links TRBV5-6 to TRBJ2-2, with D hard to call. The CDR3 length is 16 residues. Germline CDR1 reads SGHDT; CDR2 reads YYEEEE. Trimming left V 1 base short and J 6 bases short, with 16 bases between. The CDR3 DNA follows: TGTGCCAGCAGCTTGAAATATATAGGCCAGGCCGGGGAGCTGTTTTTT. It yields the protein CASSLKYIGQAGELFF.

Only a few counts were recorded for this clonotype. CDR3 amino acids: CASSPGRGYETQYF. Written as DNA, the CDR3 is TGTGCCAGCTCACCAGGCAGGGGCTACGAGACCCAGTACTTC. V gene TRBV18 combines with J gene TRBJ2-5, with D perhaps TRBD1 (6 bases). V lost 2 bases and J lost 5, with 12 bases in between. This CDR3 region has 14 residues. CDR1 KGHSH and CDR2 LQKENI come from the germline V gene.

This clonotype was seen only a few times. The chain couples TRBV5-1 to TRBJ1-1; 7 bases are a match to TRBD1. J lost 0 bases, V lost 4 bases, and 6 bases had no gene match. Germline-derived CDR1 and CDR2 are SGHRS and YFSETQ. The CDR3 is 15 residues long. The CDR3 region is CASSRGQAMNTEAFF. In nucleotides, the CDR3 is TGCGCCAGCAGCCGTGGACAGGCGATGAACACTGAAGCTTTCTTT.

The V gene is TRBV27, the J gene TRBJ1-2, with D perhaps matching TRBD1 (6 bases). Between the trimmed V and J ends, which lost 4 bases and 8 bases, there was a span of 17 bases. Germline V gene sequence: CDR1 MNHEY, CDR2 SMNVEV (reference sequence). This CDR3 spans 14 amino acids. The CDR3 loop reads CASSSLPGEGGYTF. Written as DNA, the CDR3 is TGTGCCAGCAGTTCCCTACCAGGGGAAGGGGGCTACACCTTC.

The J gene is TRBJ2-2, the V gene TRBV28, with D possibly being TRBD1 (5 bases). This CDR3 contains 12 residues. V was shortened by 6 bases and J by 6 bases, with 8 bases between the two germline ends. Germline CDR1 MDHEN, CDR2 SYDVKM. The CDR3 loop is CASSRAPGELFF. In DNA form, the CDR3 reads TGTGCCAGCAGCAGGGCACCCGGGGAGCTGTTTTTT. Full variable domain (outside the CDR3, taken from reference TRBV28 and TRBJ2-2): DVKVTQSSRYLVKRTGEKVFLECVQDMDHENMFWYRQDPGLGLRLIYFSYDVKMKEKGDIPEGYSVSREKKERFSLILESASTNQTSMYLCASSRAPGELFFGEGSRLTVL.

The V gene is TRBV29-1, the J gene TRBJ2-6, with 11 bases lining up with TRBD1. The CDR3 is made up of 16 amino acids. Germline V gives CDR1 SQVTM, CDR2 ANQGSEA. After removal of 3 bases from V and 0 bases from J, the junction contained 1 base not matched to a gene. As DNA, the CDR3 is TGCAGCGTTGATGGGACAGGGGGCTCTGGGGCCAACGTCCTGACTTTC. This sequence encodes CSVDGTGGSGANVLTF.

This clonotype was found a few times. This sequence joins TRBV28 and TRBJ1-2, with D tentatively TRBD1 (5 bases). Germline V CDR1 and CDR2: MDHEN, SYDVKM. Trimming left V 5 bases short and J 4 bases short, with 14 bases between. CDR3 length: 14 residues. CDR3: CASSAPGRAYGYTF. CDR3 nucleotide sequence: TGTGCCAGCAGTGCGCCGGGACGGGCCTATGGCTACACCTTC.

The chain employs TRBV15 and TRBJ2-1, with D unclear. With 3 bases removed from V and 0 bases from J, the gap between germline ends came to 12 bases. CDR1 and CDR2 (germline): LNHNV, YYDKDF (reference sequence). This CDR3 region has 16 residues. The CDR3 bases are TGTGCCACCAGCAGTGGTAGCTTGGGCTCCTACAATGAGCAGTTCTTC. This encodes CATSSGSLGSYNEQFF.

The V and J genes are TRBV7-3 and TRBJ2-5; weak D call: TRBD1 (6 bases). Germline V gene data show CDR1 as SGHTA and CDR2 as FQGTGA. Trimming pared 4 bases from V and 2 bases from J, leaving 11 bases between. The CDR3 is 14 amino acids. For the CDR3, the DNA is TGTGCCAGCAGCTCGACAGGATTTCAAGAGACCCAGTACTTC. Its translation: CASSSTGFQETQYF.

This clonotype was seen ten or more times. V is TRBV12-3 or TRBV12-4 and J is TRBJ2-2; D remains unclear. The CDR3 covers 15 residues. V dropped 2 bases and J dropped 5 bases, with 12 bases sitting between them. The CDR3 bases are TGTGCCAGCAGTTTAATAGGTTTAAATACCGGGGAGCTGTTTTTT. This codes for CASSLIGLNTGELFF.

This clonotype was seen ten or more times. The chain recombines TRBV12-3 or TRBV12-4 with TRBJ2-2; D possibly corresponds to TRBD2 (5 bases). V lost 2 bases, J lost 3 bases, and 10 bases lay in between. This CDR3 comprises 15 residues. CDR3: CASSLQPGYTGELFF. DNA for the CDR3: TGTGCCAGCAGTTTACAGCCGGGATACACCGGGGAGCTGTTTTTT.

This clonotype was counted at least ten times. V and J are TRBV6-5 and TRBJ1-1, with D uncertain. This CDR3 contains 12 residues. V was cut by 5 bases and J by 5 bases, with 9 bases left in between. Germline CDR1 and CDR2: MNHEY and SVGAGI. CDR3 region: CASSVGWTEAFF. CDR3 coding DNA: TGTGCCAGCAGTGTGGGGTGGACTGAAGCTTTCTTT.

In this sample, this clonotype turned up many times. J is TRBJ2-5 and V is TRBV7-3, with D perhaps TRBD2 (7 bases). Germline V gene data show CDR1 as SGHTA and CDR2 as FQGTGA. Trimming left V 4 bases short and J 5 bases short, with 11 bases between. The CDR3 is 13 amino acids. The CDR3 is CASSYREGETQYF. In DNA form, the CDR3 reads TGTGCCAGCAGCTACAGGGAGGGGGAGACCCAGTACTTC.

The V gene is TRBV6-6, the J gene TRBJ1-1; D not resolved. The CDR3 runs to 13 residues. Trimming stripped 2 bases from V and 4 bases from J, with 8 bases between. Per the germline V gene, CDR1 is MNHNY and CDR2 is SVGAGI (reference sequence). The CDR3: CASSYDGSTEAFF. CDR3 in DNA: TGTGCCAGCAGTTACGACGGTAGCACTGAAGCTTTCTTT.

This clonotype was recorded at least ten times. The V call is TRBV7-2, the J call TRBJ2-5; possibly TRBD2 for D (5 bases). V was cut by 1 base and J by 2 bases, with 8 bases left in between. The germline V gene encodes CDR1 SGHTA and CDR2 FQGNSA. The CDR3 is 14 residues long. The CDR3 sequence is CASSLEWTQETQYF. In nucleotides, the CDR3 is TGTGCCAGCAGCTTAGAGTGGACTCAAGAGACCCAGTACTTC. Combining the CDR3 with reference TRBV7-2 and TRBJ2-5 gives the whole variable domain GAGVSQSPSNKVTEKGKDVELRCDPISGHTALYWYRQSLGQGLEFLIYFQGNSAPDKSGLPSDRFSAERTGGSVSTLTIQRTQQEDSAVYLCASSLEWTQETQYFGPGTRLLVL.